This TCR beta chain was documented in a study of cytomegalovirus exposure and HLA in healthy donors. Healthy people donating bone marrow made up the donors. By sample share, this clone is medium-sized. The V gene's germline CDR1 is MNHEY and CDR2 SVGAGI. CDR3 length: 12 residues. Unmatched junction bases numbered 3, after V lost 6 bases and J lost 6 bases. The PCR had 60 Vbeta and 13 Jbeta primers. Original analysis: Unique TCR beta chains totaled about 78 million in a later count, with around 12 million of them shared. Clones were sequenced by immunoSEQ multiplex PCR, and TCRdb holds only the in-frame ones, with some missing. D and trimming come from the DNA, and the V and J calls and clone size come from that table. Seen here are some 210,000 clones, over 75% observed once, and the top ten hold roughly 10%.

The chain recombines TRBV6-5 with TRBJ1-2; 8 bases are a match to TRBD1. Input material: PBMCs. This clonotype was obtained from a woman between 45 and 65 years old in good health and CMV-seropositive. The CDR3 reads CASSFRGHGYTF. The CDR3 DNA sequence: TGTGCCAGCAGCTTCAGGGGGCATGGCTACACCTTC.